This T cell receptor beta chain derives from a study of CD8 T cells in ankylosing spondylitis. This clonotype was seen only a few times. TCRdb re-analysed the 5' RACE reads in MiXCR, keeping a single row per CDR3 protein. The table includes fewer than 250,000 distinct CDR3 sequences, 10% to 13% detected once. The CDR3 loop spans 17 amino acids. The germline V gene has CDR1 SGHNT and CDR2 YYREEE (reference sequence). The germline V and J ends were trimmed by 1 base and 2 bases, with 13 bases remaining between them. The rearrangement links TRBV5-4 to TRBJ2-6, with D maybe TRBD1 (6 bases). The sequence derives from a male donor with ankylosing spondylitis or in good health (not recorded which). Specimen: blood, either unsorted or a sorted T cell fraction (not recorded which). The CDR3, as DNA: TGTGCCAGCAGCTTGCGGCAGGGGTTGGCTGGGGCCAACGTCCTGACTTTC. Amino acid sequence: CASSLRQGLAGANVLTF.